The source of this T cell receptor beta chain is a study of blood T cells in healthy people across ages. Overall study context: T cells yielded about one barcoded beta molecule per two cells through template switching.

Study-wide findings and caveats: Older age went with lower TCR beta diversity per million T cells, in a roughly linear way. Fewer expanded clones and more diversity marked long-lived versus aged donors.

On this clonotype: Its antigen is not identified.

The V segment lost 1 base and the J segment 0 bases; nucleotides outside the gene matches: 1. This CDR3 is built from 14 residues. In germline, CDR1 is DFQATT, CDR2 SNEGSKA (reference sequence). The authors ran a second PCR of about 7 to 11 cycles using a sample-barcoded 5' primer and a J-beta primer mix. Unique molecular identifiers of 12 random nucleotides labeled each cDNA. TCRdb recomputed calls from the 5' RACE reads with MiXCR, one row per CDR3 protein. The sample lists about 580,000 distinct CDR3 sequences; more than 45% were seen once. The sequence was obtained from a man of 80 years or more in good health. The sequenced sample consisted of blood. The rearrangement links TRBV20-1 to TRBJ1-1; 8 bases line up with TRBD1. The CDR3, as DNA: TGCAGTGCTAGAGGGGACAGGATGAACACTGAAGCTTTCTTT. Amino acids: CSARGDRMNTEAFF.